Described below is a single TCR beta chain sequence and its context. Antigen unknown. The sample is drawn from a study of relationships among human T cell subsets. CD8+ T cells were isolated by anti-CD4 multisort bead depletion, then anti-CD8 bead selection. Study-wide findings and caveats: Th1, Th2 and regulatory subsets overlapped substantially in CDR3 sequences. Some CD4+CD8+ double-positive cells may remain after bead sorting.

TCR alpha and beta CDR3s were amplified from mRNA by semiquantitative ARM-PCR. ARM-PCR used tagged nested gene-specific primers, then communal superprimers for exponential amplification. MiXCR, run by TCRdb on the multiplex PCR reads, gives a single entry per CDR3 protein. The repertoire consists of nearly 5,500 distinct CDR3 sequences, with around 62% occurring once and the leading ten covering 45% to 60%. What was sequenced was CD8+ T cells sorted from blood. The clonotype originates from a man between 35 and 55 years old in good health.

CDR3 sequence reads: CASSPTGTGVWGAEAFF. DNA of the CDR3: TGCGCCAGCAGCCCGACCGGGACAGGGGTTTGGGGCGCTGAAGCTTTCTTT. The V call is TRBV5-1, the J call TRBJ1-1; TRBD1 matches at 10 bases. Unmatched junction bases numbered 15, after V lost 4 bases and J lost 6 bases. Germline CDR1 reads SGHRS; CDR2 reads YFSETQ. The CDR3 is 17 residues long. The whole variable domain, filled in from reference TRBV5-1 and TRBJ1-1, reads KAGVTQTPRYLIKTRGQQVTLSCSPISGHRSVSWYQQTPGQGLQFLFEYFSETQRNKGNFPGRFSGRQFSNSRSEMNVSTLELGDSALYLCASSPTGTGVWGAEAFFGQGTRLTVV.